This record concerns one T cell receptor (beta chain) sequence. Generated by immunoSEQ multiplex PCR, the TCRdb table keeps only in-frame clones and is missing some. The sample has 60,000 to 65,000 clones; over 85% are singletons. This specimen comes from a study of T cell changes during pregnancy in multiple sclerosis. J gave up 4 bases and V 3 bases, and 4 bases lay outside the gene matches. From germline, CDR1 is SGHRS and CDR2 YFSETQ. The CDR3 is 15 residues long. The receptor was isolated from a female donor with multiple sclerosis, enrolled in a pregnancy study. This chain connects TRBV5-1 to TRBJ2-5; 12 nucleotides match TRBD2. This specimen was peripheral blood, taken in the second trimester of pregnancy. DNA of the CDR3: TGCGCCAGCAGCTCCCGGACTAGCGGGGCAGAGACCCAGTACTTC. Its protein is CASSSRTSGAETQYF.